Presented here are 2 T cell receptor beta chains from one specimen sequenced in a study of blood T cells in healthy people across ages. Through a sample-barcoded 5' primer and a J-beta primer mix, a second PCR was run for about 6 to 11 cycles. A single record per CDR3 protein comes from TCRdb applying MiXCR to the 5' RACE reads. The sample lists fewer than 900,000 distinct CDR3 sequences, around 46% seen once, with 20% to 25% in the top ten. The sample was blood. The receptors come from an older woman in good health.

In its sample, this clonotype was seen a few times. The V gene is TRBV7-2, the J gene TRBJ1-6, with 8 bases identical to TRBD1. Losses at the gene ends were 2 bases for V and 3 bases for J; bases not matched to a gene: 6. The germline gives CDR1 SGHTA, CDR2 FQGNSA. The CDR3 totals 17 residues. CDR3 nucleotides: TGTGCCAGCAGCTTAAGACTTGGGACAGGCTATAATTCACCCCTCCACTTT. Amino acids: CASSLRLGTGYNSPLHF.

The CDR3 DNA reads TGTGCCAGCAGTGACGGTACTAGCGGAGCCTACGAGCAGTACTTC. Encoded protein: CASSDGTSGAYEQYF. V usage is TRBV6-6 and J usage is TRBJ2-4; 8 positions agree with TRBD2. The end of the DNA is better explained by TRBJ2-7, so the J call may be wrong. The CDR3 totals 15 residues. Germline-derived CDR1 and CDR2 are MNHNY and SVGAGI (reference sequence).